The 25 T cell receptor beta chains below all came from one sample that was sequenced in a study of spatial heterogeneity in lung cancer. Study results and caveats: The number of expanded tumor alpha and beta chains correlated with mutation number.

The time point: sample taken at primary tumor resection. In TCRdb, the 5' RACE reads were re-called with MiXCR into one record per CDR3 protein. The sample records 5,700 or so distinct CDR3 sequences, about 7.7% being singletons. These receptors are not linked to any known antigen. The material was lung tumor tissue, obtained at surgery. These receptors came from a female donor with early-stage non-small cell lung cancer.

In its sample, this clonotype was seen many times. Since the library was made to target alpha chains, this beta chain is a stray read and its abundance is not meaningful. V is TRBV25-1 and J is TRBJ2-7; tentatively, D is TRBD1 (5 bases). The CDR3 is 14 residues long. V gave up 8 bases and J gave up 0 bases, with 14 bases separating them. Per germline, CDR1 MGHDK and CDR2 SYGVNS. CDR3 nucleotide sequence: TGTGCCAGCTCTGGCCAGGGTGTCTCCTACGAGCAGTACTTC. Its translation: CASSGQGVSYEQYF.

This clonotype was seen many times. This beta chain is off target for a library built for alpha chains, so its abundance means little. V and J are TRBV2 and TRBJ2-3; no reliable D call. V was trimmed by 8 bases and J by 0 bases, leaving 15 bases between them. The CDR3 totals 15 residues. CDR1 is SNHLY and CDR2 is FYNNEI in the germline V gene. CDR3 loop: CASSSGPISTDTQYF. DNA of the CDR3: TGTGCCAGCTCGTCCGGACCGATTAGCACAGATACGCAGTATTTT.

Within the sample, this clonotype is medium-sized. The library was designed around alpha chains, so this beta chain is a stray read whose abundance carries little weight. The V call is TRBV3-1, the J call TRBJ1-6, with 7 nucleotides matching TRBD1. CDR1 LGHDT and CDR2 YNNKEL come from the germline V gene (reference sequence). CDR3 size: 17 residues. V dropped 3 bases and J dropped 10; count of bases not matched to a gene: 15. The CDR3 loop is CASSHPPGGTGVSPLHF. In DNA form, the CDR3 reads TGTGCCAGCAGCCATCCCCCCGGCGGTACAGGGGTATCACCCCTCCACTTT.

This clonotype is medium-sized (0.01 to 0.1%) by share. The library was prepared for alpha chains; this beta chain is a stray read, so its frequency means little. The gene calls are TRBV27 and TRBJ2-1; D possibly corresponds to TRBD1 (6 bases). The germline V gene encodes CDR1 MNHEY and CDR2 SMNVEV (reference sequence). V lost 5 bases and J lost 4, with 15 bases in between. The CDR3 is made up of 15 amino acids. CDR3 DNA: TGTGCCAGCAGTGTAACACGGGACACATACAATGAGCAGTTCTTC. It codes for CASSVTRDTYNEQFF.

This clonotype was counted many times. The library was prepared for alpha chains; this beta chain is a stray read, so its frequency means little. The genes are TRBV6-6 and TRBJ2-3; D not resolved. There are 13 residues in the CDR3. The V end was cut by 2 bases, the J end by 7 bases, with 10 bases between. Germline V gene lookup returns CDR1 MNHNY and CDR2 SVGAGI (reference sequence). The DNA for the CDR3 is TGTGCCAGCAGTTACGGAGAACAAAATACGCAGTATTTT. Its translation: CASSYGEQNTQYF.

In the case of this clonotype: This beta chain is a stray sequence in a library constructed for alpha chains; its clone size is not meaningful. The CDR3 protein is CASRSSLAGDNEQFF. The CDR3 region has the DNA TGTGCCAGCAGGAGTTCACTAGCGGGGGATAATGAGCAGTTCTTC. V is TRBV7-9 and J is TRBJ2-1; TRBD2 agrees at 11 bases. The CDR3 runs to 15 residues. CDR1 is SEHNR and CDR2 is FQNEAQ in the germline V gene (reference sequence). J lost 7 bases, V lost 6 bases, and 8 bases had no gene match.

Sample share makes this clonotype medium-sized. With the library built for alpha chains, this beta chain is off target and its frequency is not meaningful. The rearrangement links TRBV10-3 to TRBJ2-1, with 14 bases fitting TRBD2. J was trimmed by 4 bases and V by 6 bases; bases with no gene match: 5. This CDR3 contains 16 residues. In germline, CDR1 is ENHRY, CDR2 SYGVKD. In nucleotides, the CDR3 is TGTGCCATCAGCGCCGGACTAGCGGGAGGATACAATGAGCAGTTCTTC. Translation: CAISAGLAGGYNEQFF.

In this sample, this clonotype turned up many times. A library prepared for alpha chains yielded this beta chain as an off-target read; its size is of little meaning. The CDR3 loop is CASSLSGVEETQYF. CDR3 DNA sequence: TGTGCCAGCAGCCTGTCTGGGGTTGAAGAGACCCAGTACTTC. The chain combines TRBV9 with TRBJ2-5; unclear D gene. Looked up from germline, CDR1 is SGDLS and CDR2 is YYNGEE. There are 14 residues in the CDR3. The ends were cut back, 4 bases at V and 3 bases at J, with 13 bases in the middle.

At least ten counts were recorded for this clonotype. Because this beta chain is a stray read in a library intended to capture alpha chains, its abundance should not be given much weight. This sequence joins TRBV28 and TRBJ1-6; no reliable D call. The CDR3 runs to 12 residues. CDR1 and CDR2 from the germline V gene are MDHEN and SYDVKM. The germline V and J ends were trimmed by 2 bases and 10 bases, with 6 bases remaining between them. CDR3 residues: CASSLTGSPLHF. The CDR3 nucleotides are TGTGCCAGCAGTTTAACGGGGTCACCCCTCCACTTT.

This clonotype was seen more than once but under ten times. The library was prepared for alpha chains; this beta chain is a stray read, so its frequency means little. For the CDR3, the DNA is TGTGCCAGCAGTGGTGATAGCGGGAGCGCCTCGAACACCGGGGAGCTGTTTTTT. It translates to CASSGDSGSASNTGELFF. The rearrangement uses TRBV9 and TRBJ2-2; 9 nucleotides line up with TRBD2. The germline CDR1 and CDR2 sequences are SGDLS and YYNGEE. After removal of 5 bases from V and 0 bases from J, the junction contained 11 bases not matched to a gene. This CDR3 spans 18 amino acids.

This clonotype qualifies as medium-sized. Because the library targeted alpha chains, this beta chain is an off-target read whose size means little. The chain has TRBV5-1 and TRBJ2-5; D may be TRBD2 (6 bases). V lost 7 bases and J lost 2, with 12 bases in between. Germline V gene sequence: CDR1 SGHRS, CDR2 YFSETQ. This CDR3 has 13 residues. The CDR3: CASGGSGQETQYF. CDR3 nucleotide sequence: TGCGCCAGCGGGGGGTCAGGGCAAGAGACCCAGTACTTC.

There are many counts of this clonotype. Found in a library prepared for alpha chains, this beta chain is an off-target read, and its abundance has little meaning. This chain links TRBV20-1 with TRBJ2-1; 8 nucleotides line up with TRBD1. The CDR3 is 15 amino acids. With V trimmed by 1 base and J by 0 bases, 2 bases remained unmatched. Looked up from germline, CDR1 is DFQATT and CDR2 is SNEGSKA (reference sequence). The CDR3 loop reads CSARGDRSSYNEQFF. The CDR3 DNA follows: TGCAGTGCTAGAGGGGACAGGAGCTCCTACAATGAGCAGTTCTTC.

In this sample, this clonotype is medium-sized. Since it is a stray read in a library aimed at alpha chains, this beta chain has a size that is not meaningful. The chain has TRBV6-2 or TRBV6-3 and TRBJ2-2; 9 nucleotides align to TRBD1. The CDR3 runs 17 residues. Germline V CDR1 and CDR2: MNHEY, SVGEGT. Trimming removed 1 base from V and 2 bases from J; junction bases left unmatched: 5. Written as DNA, the CDR3 is TGTGCCAGCAGTTACTTGAAGACAGGGGGAAACACCGGGGAGCTGTTTTTT. It yields the protein CASSYLKTGGNTGELFF.

This clonotype occurred many times. Found in a library prepared for alpha chains, this beta chain is an off-target read, and its abundance has little meaning. This chain joins TRBV19 and TRBJ2-3; maybe TRBD1 (6 bases). The CDR3 runs 15 residues. Germline CDR1 reads LNHDA; CDR2 reads SQIVND (reference sequence). The V gene lost 1 base and the J gene lost 2 bases, with 10 bases spanning the gap. CDR3 coding DNA: TGTGCCAGTAGTATAGGACAGGTGGTCACAGATACGCAGTATTTT. This sequence encodes CASSIGQVVTDTQYF.

This clonotype has a count of ten or more. This beta chain came through as a stray read in a library set up for alpha chains, and its size says little. V usage is TRBV19 and J usage is TRBJ1-6; D is ambiguous. The CDR3 runs to 18 residues. Trimming pared 5 bases from V and 0 bases from J, leaving 17 bases between. The germline V gene has CDR1 LNHDA and CDR2 SQIVND (reference sequence). CDR3: CASSGRFQESSYNSPLHF. The CDR3, as DNA: TGTGCCAGTAGTGGTCGATTTCAGGAAAGCTCCTATAATTCACCCCTCCACTTT.

This clonotype was picked up many times. Since it is a stray read in a library aimed at alpha chains, this beta chain has a size that is not meaningful. V gene TRBV6-6 combines with J gene TRBJ2-5; 9 nucleotides agree with TRBD1. V gave up 6 bases and J gave up 5 bases; unmatched junction bases: 10. The germline CDR1 and CDR2 sequences are MNHNY and SVGAGI (reference sequence). The CDR3 is 15 residues long. The chain's CDR3 is CASREPTGGAETQYF. The CDR3 coding sequence is TGTGCCAGCAGAGAACCCACAGGGGGCGCCGAGACCCAGTACTTC.

This clonotype rates as medium-sized. Found in a library prepared for alpha chains, this beta chain is an off-target read, and its abundance has little meaning. The V and J genes are TRBV7-3 and TRBJ2-2; weak D call: TRBD2 (6 bases). Germline V CDR1 and CDR2: SGHTA, FQGTGA. The CDR3 runs to 15 residues. Trimming cost V 0 bases and J 6 bases, with 11 bases left between them. CDR3 region: CASSLTSSGAGELFF. CDR3 nucleotide sequence: TGTGCCAGCAGCTTAACCTCGTCGGGAGCCGGGGAGCTGTTTTTT.

This clonotype ranks as medium-sized. Little can be read into the size of this beta chain, an off-target read in a library designed for alpha chains. V usage is TRBV7-3 and J usage is TRBJ2-2, with D perhaps TRBD1 (5 bases). V gave up 5 bases and J gave up 1 base, with 8 bases separating them. The CDR3 is 14 residues long. Looked up from germline, CDR1 is SGHTA and CDR2 is FQGTGA. CDR3 in DNA: TGTGCCAGCAGCCCTGGACAGAACACCGGGGAGCTGTTTTTT. This gives the protein CASSPGQNTGELFF.

This clonotype is medium-sized in the sample. Found in a library prepared for alpha chains, this beta chain is an off-target read, and its abundance has little meaning. The gene calls are TRBV5-1 and TRBJ1-1, with TRBD1 matching 9 bases. The CDR3 length is 14 residues. Germline CDR1 SGHRS, CDR2 YFSETQ. The V segment lost 3 bases and the J segment 1 base; nucleotides outside the gene matches: 1. CDR3 region: CASSWGQGNTEAFF. As DNA, the CDR3 is TGCGCCAGCAGCTGGGGACAGGGGAACACTGAAGCTTTCTTT.

This clonotype was found many times. A library prepared for alpha chains yielded this beta chain as an off-target read; its size is of little meaning. V gene TRBV20-1 combines with J gene TRBJ2-3; D is uncertain. Deletions cut 8 bases from V and 1 base from J, with 7 bases between. The CDR3 extends over 11 amino acids. Germline loops: CDR1 DFQATT, CDR2 SNEGSKA (reference sequence). CDR3 amino acids: CSPGGTDTQYF. The DNA of the CDR3 is TGCAGTCCCGGCGGCACAGATACGCAGTATTTT.

There are many counts of this clonotype. The library was prepared for alpha chains; this beta chain is a stray read, so its frequency means little. The V gene is TRBV19, the J gene TRBJ1-5, with unresolved D. This CDR3 contains 13 residues. Between the trimmed V and J ends, which lost 5 bases and 5 bases, there was a span of 10 bases. The germline CDR1 and CDR2 sequences are LNHDA and SQIVND (reference sequence). The chain's CDR3 is CASSERVDQPQHF. For the CDR3, the DNA is TGTGCCAGTAGTGAAAGGGTGGATCAGCCCCAGCATTTT.

This clonotype was recorded at least ten times. This beta chain was picked up by a library intended for alpha chains and is off target, so its count carries little meaning. The chain is built from TRBV3-1 and TRBJ2-6; 9 nucleotides agree with TRBD1. Looked up from germline, CDR1 is LGHDT and CDR2 is YNNKEL (reference sequence). Trimming took 4 bases from V and 1 from J; bases not matched to a gene: 5. The CDR3 is made up of 17 amino acids. The CDR3 sequence: CASSLDRGLSGANVLTF. The CDR3 DNA reads as TGTGCCAGCAGCCTCGACAGGGGGTTATCTGGGGCCAACGTCCTGACTTTC.

At least ten counts were recorded for this clonotype. For a library built for alpha chains, this beta chain is a stray read; little rests on its size. This sequence joins TRBV7-8 and TRBJ1-2, with D uncertain. Trimming stripped 5 bases from V and 4 bases from J, with 5 bases between. Germline-derived CDR1 and CDR2 are SGHVS and FQNEAQ. This CDR3 has 11 residues. CDR3 DNA sequence: TGTGCCAGCAGCCCCCTCTATGGCTACACCTTC. This translates into CASSPLYGYTF.

In its sample, this clonotype was seen many times. The library was designed around alpha chains, so this beta chain is a stray read whose abundance carries little weight. The chain joins TRBV20-1 to TRBJ2-3, with TRBD2 identical over 8 bases. CDR1 and CDR2 from the germline V gene are DFQATT and SNEGSKA (reference sequence). The J segment lost 4 bases and the V segment lost 0 bases, leaving 9 bases of the junction unmatched. The CDR3 covers 16 residues. As DNA, the CDR3 is TGCAGTGCTAGAGATTTGCTAGCGGGCATGGCAGATACGCAGTATTTT. Translation: CSARDLLAGMADTQYF.

This clonotype was picked up many times. Within a library made for alpha chains, this beta chain is off target, and its count is uninformative. The chain is built from TRBV20-1 and TRBJ2-5; 9 positions match TRBD2. Germline-derived CDR1 and CDR2 are DFQATT and SNEGSKA (reference sequence). This CDR3 region has 15 residues. V dropped 3 bases and J dropped 5; count of bases not matched to a gene: 10. The CDR3, as DNA: TGCAGTGCTAGTCTCGCTAGCGGGGTCCTGGAGACCCAGTACTTC. It codes for CSASLASGVLETQYF.